The 2 T cell receptor beta chains in this list originate from one sample, sequenced in a study of blood T cell repertoires in COVID-19. Profiling relied on immunoSEQ multiplex PCR, and the TCRdb table lists in-frame clones only, not all of them. The sample records 150,000 to 180,000 clones, approximately 90% being singletons. The sequenced sample was peripheral blood. These receptors came from a woman aged 40 to 50 with acute or convalescent COVID-19.

This sequence joins TRBV9 and TRBJ2-7; TRBD1 is a possible D gene (5 bases). Per germline, CDR1 SGDLS and CDR2 YYNGEE. The V and J ends lost 0 bases and 3 bases respectively, with 16 bases between them. The length of the CDR3 is 16 residues. The CDR3 DNA is TGTGCCAGCAGCGTAGGACCAGGGATCGGAAACTACGAGCAGTACTTC. The encoded protein is CASSVGPGIGNYEQYF. Full variable domain (missing parts from reference TRBV9 and TRBJ2-7): DSGVTQTPKHLITATGQRVTLRCSPRSGDLSVYWYQQSLDQGLQFLIQYYNGEERAKGNILERFSAQQFPDLHSELNLSSLELGDSALYFCASSVGPGIGNYEQYFGPGTRLTVT.

This rearrangement joins TRBV7-3 to TRBJ2-1, with TRBD2 matching 7 bases. This CDR3 spans 14 amino acids. CDR1 is SGHTA and CDR2 is FQGTGA in the germline V gene. V trimming: 8 bases; J trimming: 4 bases; junction bases outside the gene matches: 8. The CDR3 nucleotides are TGTGCCAGCGAAACGGGACTAACTTACAATGAGCAGTTCTTC. It codes for CASETGLTYNEQFF.